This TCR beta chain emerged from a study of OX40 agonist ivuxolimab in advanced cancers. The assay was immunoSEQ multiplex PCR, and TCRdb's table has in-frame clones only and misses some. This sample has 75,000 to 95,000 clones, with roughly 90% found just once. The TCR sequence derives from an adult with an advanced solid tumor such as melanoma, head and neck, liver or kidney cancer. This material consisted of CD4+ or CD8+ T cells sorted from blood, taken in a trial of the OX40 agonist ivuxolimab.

CDR3 region: CAIRGPGGDEQYF. Written as DNA, the CDR3 is TGTGCCATCAGGGGGCCCGGCGGGGACGAGCAGTACTTC. The chain has TRBV10-3 and TRBJ2-7, with a weak D call TRBD2 (6 bases). The germline V gene has CDR1 ENHRY and CDR2 SYGVKD. The CDR3 runs 13 residues. Trimming pared 6 bases from V and 5 bases from J, leaving 14 bases between.